This TCR beta chain was captured in a study of shared clonotypes between healthy human individuals. For the study at large: Three plates each covered CD4 naive and memory; CD8 naive two, CD8 memory one. Study-wide findings and caveats: The sampled material consisted only of blood, and tissue repertoires are likely to differ.

Germline CDR1 reads SGHVS; CDR2 reads FQNEAQ. Trimming left V 7 bases short and J 0 bases short, with 22 bases between. The CDR3 length is 18 residues. Notes on this clone: Its antigen is currently unknown.

Assay runs were performed at deep level. Assay: immunoSEQ multiplex PCR; the TCRdb copy retains only in-frame clones and omits some. Altogether some 900,000 clones are present, approximately 76% being singletons, with the ten largest covering approximately 1.5%. Sequences were obtained from memory CD4+ T cells sorted from blood. Described subset: CD45RA-negative fraction. This sequence joins TRBV7-8 and TRBJ1-3; weak D call: TRBD1 (6 bases). This TCR was recovered from a man between 18 and 35 years old in good health. In DNA form, the CDR3 reads TGTGCCAGCACCCAGGGGAGTGGATGGGGGGGCTCTGGAAACACCATATATTTT. Protein product: CASTQGSGWGGSGNTIYF.